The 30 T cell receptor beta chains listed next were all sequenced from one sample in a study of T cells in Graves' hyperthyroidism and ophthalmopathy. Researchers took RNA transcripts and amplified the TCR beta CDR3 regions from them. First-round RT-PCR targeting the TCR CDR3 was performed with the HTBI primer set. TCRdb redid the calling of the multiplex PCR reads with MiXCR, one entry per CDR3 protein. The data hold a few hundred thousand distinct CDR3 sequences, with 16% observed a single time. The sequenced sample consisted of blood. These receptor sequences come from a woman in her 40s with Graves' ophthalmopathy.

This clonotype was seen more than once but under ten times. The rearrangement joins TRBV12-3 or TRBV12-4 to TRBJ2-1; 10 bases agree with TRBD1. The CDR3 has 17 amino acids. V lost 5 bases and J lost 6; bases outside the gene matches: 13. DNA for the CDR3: TGTGCCAGCAGTGGGGGACAGGGGAGTTTTTTGGGCAATGAGCAGTTCTTC. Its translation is CASSGGQGSFLGNEQFF.

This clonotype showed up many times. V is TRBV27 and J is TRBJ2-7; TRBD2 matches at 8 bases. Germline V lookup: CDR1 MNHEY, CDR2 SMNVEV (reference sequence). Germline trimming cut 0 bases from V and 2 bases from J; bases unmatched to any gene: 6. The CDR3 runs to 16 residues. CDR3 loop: CASSLSYPGGAYEQYF. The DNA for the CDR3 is TGTGCCAGCAGTTTATCGTATCCGGGAGGGGCCTACGAGCAGTACTTC.

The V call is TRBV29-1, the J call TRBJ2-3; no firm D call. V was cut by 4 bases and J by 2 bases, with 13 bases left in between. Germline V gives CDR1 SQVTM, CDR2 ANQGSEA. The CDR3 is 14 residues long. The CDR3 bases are TGCAGCGTTGGGATCACACAGAACACAGATACGCAGTATTTT. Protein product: CSVGITQNTDTQYF.

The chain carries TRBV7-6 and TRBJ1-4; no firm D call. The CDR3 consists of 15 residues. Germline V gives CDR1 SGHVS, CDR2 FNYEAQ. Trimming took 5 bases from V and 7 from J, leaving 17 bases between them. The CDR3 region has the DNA TGTGCCAGCAGCACTCACACGGGCGAAGGTGAAAAACTGTTTTTT. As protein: CASSTHTGEGEKLFF.

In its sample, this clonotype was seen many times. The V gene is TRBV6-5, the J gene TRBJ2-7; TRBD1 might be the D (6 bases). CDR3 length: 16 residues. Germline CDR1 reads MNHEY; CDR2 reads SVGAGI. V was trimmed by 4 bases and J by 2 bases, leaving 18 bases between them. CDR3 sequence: CASSSWTDGRPYEQYF. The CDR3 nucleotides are TGTGCCAGCAGTTCATGGACAGACGGCCGCCCCTACGAGCAGTACTTC.

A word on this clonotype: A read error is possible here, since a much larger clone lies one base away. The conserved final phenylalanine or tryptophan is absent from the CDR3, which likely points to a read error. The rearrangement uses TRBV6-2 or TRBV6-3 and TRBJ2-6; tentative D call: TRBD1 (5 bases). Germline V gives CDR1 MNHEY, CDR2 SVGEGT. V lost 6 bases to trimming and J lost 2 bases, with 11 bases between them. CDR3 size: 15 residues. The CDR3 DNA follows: TGTGCCAGCAGGACAGCAGGGCCTGGGGCCAACGTCCTGACTCTC. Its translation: CASRTAGPGANVLTL.

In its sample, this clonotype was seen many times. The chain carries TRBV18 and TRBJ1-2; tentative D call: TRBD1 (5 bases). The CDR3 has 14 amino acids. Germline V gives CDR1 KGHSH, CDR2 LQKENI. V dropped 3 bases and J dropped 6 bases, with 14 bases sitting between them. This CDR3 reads CASSPWDQGHGYTF. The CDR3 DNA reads TGTGCCAGCTCACCTTGGGACCAAGGCCATGGCTACACCTTC.

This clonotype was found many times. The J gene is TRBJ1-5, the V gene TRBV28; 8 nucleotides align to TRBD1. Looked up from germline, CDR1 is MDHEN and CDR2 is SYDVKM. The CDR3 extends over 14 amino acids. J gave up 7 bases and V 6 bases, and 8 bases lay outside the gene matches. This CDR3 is CASRWTGFGQPQHF. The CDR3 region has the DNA TGTGCCAGCAGATGGACAGGGTTTGGGCAGCCCCAGCATTTT.

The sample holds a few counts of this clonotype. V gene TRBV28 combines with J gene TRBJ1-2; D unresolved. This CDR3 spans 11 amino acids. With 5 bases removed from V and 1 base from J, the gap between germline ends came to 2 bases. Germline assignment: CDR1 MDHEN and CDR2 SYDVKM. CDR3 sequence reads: CASSINYGYTF. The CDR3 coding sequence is TGTGCCAGCAGTATTAACTATGGCTACACCTTC.

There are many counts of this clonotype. CDR3 amino acids: CASSEVRPFYGYTF. Here the CDR3 DNA reads TGTGCCAGCAGTGAAGTACGCCCCTTTTATGGCTACACCTTC. The J gene is TRBJ1-2, the V gene TRBV6-1; the D is unclear. This CDR3 comprises 14 residues. Trimming removed 1 base at V and 5 bases at J, with 11 bases between. Germline V gene data show CDR1 as MNHNS and CDR2 as SASEGT.

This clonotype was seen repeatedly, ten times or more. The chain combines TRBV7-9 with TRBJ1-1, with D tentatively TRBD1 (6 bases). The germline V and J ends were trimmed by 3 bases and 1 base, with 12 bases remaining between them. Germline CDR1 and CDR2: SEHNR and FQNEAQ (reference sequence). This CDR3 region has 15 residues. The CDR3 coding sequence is TGTGCCAGCAGCTTGACAGGTTTCGGGAACACTGAAGCTTTCTTT. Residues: CASSLTGFGNTEAFF. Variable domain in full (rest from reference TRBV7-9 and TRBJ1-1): DTGVSQNPRHKITKRGQNVTFRCDPISEHNRLYWYRQTLGQGPEFLTYFQNEAQLEKSRLLSDRFSAERPKGSFSTLEIQRTEQGDSAMYLCASSLTGFGNTEAFFGQGTRLTVV.

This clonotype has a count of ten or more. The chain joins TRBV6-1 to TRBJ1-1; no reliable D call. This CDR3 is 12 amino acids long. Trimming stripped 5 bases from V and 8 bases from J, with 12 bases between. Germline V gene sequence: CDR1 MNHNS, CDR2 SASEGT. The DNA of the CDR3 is TGTGCCAGCAGTACCTTTGGTGGAGAAGCTTTCTTT. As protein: CASSTFGGEAFF.

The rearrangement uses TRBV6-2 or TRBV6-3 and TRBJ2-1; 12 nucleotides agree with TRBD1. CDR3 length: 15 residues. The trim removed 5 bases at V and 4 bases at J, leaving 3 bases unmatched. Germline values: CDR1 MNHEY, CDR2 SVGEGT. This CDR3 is CASSRDRGLYNEQFF. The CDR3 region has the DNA TGTGCCAGCAGTCGGGACAGGGGGCTTTACAATGAGCAGTTCTTC.

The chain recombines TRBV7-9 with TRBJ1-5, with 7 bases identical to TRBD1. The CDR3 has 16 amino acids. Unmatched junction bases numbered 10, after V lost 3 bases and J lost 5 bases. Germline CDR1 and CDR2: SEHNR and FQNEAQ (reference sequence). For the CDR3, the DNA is TGTGCCAGCAGCTTGTCCGGCAGGGGGATCGATCAGCCCCAGCATTTT. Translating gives CASSLSGRGIDQPQHF. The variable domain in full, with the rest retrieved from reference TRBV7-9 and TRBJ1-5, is DTGVSQNPRHKITKRGQNVTFRCDPISEHNRLYWYRQTLGQGPEFLTYFQNEAQLEKSRLLSDRFSAERPKGSFSTLEIQRTEQGDSAMYLCASSLSGRGIDQPQHFGDGTRLSIL.

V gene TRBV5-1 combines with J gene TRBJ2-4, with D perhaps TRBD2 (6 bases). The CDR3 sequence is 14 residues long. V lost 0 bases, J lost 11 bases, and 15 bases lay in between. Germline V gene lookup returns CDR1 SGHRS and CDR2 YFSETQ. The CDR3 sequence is CASSLATGGTVQYF. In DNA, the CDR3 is TGCGCCAGCAGCTTGGCTACAGGCGGGACTGTTCAGTACTTC.

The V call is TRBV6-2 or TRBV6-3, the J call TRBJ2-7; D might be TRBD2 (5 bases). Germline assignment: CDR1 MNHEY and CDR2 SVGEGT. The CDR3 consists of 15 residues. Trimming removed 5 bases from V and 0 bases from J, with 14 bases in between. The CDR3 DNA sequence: TGTGCCAGCAGTCCCCCGCGGGTAAGCTCCTACGAGCAGTACTTC. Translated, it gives CASSPPRVSSYEQYF.

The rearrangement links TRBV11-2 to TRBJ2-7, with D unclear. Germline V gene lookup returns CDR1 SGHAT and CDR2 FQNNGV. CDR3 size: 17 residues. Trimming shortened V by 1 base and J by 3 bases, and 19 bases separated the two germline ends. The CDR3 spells CASSLGGNRRRHYEQYF. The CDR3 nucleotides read TGTGCCAGCAGCTTAGGAGGCAACAGAAGAAGGCACTACGAGCAGTACTTC.

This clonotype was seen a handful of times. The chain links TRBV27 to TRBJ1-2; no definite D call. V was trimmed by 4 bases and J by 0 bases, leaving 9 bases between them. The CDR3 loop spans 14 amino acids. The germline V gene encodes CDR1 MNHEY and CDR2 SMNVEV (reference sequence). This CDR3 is CASSSSETNYGYTF. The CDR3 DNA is TGTGCCAGCAGTTCGAGTGAGACTAACTATGGCTACACCTTC.

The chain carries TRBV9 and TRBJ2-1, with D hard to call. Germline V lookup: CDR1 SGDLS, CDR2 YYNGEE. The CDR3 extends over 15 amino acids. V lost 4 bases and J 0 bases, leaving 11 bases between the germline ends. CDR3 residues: CASSPALYSYNEQFF. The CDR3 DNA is TGTGCCAGCAGCCCCGCCCTCTACTCCTACAATGAGCAGTTCTTC.

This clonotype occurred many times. DNA for the CDR3: TGTGCCAGCTCACCGGGGACCACGCGAGAAGATACGCAGTATTTT. This encodes CASSPGTTREDTQYF. This chain joins TRBV18 and TRBJ2-3; D assignment may be TRBD1 or TRBD2 (5 bases each). The germline V and J ends were trimmed by 3 bases and 5 bases, with 15 bases remaining between them. Germline CDR1 and CDR2: KGHSH and LQKENI. The CDR3 runs 15 residues.

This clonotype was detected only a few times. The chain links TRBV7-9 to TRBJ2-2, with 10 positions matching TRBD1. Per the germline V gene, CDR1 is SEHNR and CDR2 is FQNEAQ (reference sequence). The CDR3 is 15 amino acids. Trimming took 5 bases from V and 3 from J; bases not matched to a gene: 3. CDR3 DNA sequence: TGTGCCAGCAGCAGGGACAGGGGTTACACCGGGGAGCTGTTTTTT. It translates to CASSRDRGYTGELFF.

The CDR3 region is CASSPTPGHTYEAFF. CDR3 nucleotide sequence: TGCGCCAGCAGCCCCACCCCGGGACACACGTATGAAGCTTTCTTT. The rearrangement uses TRBV5-1 and TRBJ1-1; TRBD1 is a possible D gene (6 bases). Germline V gene data show CDR1 as SGHRS and CDR2 as YFSETQ. The CDR3 spans 15 residues. The ends were cut back, 4 bases at V and 7 bases at J, with 20 bases in the middle.

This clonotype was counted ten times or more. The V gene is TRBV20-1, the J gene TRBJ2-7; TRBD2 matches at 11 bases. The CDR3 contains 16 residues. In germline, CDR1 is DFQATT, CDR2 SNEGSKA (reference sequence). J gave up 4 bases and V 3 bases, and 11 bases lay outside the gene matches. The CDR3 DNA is TGCAGTGCTAGGCAACTGGGACTAGCGGCTTATTACGAGCAGTACTTC. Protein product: CSARQLGLAAYYEQYF.

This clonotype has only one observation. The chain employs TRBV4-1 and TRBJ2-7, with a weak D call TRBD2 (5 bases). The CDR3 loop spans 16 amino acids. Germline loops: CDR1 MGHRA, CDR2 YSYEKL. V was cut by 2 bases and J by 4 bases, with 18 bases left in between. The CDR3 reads CASSQTVLGLAYEQYF. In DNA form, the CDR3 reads TGCGCCAGCAGCCAAACAGTTTTAGGGCTAGCTTACGAGCAGTACTTC.

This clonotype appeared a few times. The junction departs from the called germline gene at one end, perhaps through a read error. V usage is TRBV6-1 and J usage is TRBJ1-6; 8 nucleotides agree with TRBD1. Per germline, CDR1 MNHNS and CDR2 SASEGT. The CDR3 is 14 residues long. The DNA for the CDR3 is TGTGCCAGCACTGAAGGACAGGGCCCCTCAGCCCTCCACTTT. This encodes CASTEGQGPSALHF.

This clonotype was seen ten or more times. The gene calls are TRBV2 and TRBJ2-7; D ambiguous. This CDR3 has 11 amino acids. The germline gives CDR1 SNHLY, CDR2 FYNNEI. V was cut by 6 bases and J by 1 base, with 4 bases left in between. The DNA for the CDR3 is TGTGCCAGCAGGGCTTCCTACGAGCAGTACTTC. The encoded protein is CASRASYEQYF.

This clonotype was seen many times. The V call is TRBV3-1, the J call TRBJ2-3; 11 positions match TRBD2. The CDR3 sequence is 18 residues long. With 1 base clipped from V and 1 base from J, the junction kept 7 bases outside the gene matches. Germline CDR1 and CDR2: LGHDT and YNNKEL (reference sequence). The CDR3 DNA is TGTGCCAGCAGCCAAGGGGGACTAGCGGTCGGTGGCACAGATACGCAGTATTTT. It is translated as CASSQGGLAVGGTDTQYF.

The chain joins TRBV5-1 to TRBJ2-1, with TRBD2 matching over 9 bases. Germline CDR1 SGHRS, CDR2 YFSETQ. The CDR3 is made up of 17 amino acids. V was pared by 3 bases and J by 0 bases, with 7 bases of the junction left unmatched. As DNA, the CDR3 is TGCGCCAGCAGCTCCTATAGCGGGAGCGACTCCTACAATGAGCAGTTCTTC. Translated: CASSSYSGSDSYNEQFF.

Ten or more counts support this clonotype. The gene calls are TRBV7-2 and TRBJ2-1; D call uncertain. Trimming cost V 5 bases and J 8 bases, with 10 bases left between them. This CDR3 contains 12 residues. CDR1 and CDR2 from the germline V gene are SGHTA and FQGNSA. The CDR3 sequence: CASSLWRYEQFF. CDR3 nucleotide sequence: TGTGCCAGCAGCCTATGGCGTTATGAGCAGTTCTTC.

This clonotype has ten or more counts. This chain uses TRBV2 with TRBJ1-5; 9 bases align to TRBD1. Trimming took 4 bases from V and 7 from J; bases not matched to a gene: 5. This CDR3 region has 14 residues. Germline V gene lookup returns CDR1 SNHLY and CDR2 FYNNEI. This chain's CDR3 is CASSAGQGLQPQHF. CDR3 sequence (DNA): TGTGCCAGCAGTGCGGGACAGGGATTACAGCCCCAGCATTTT. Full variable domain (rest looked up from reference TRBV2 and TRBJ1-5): EPEVTQTPSHQVTQMGQEVILRCVPISNHLYFYWYRQILGQKVEFLVSFYNNEISEKSEIFDDQFSVERPDGSNFTLKIRSTKLEDSAMYFCASSAGQGLQPQHFGDGTRLSIL.